This T cell receptor (beta chain) was captured by sequencing in a study of CD8+CD57+ T cells in acquired aplastic anemia. CD8+CD57+ cell expansion, shown by flow cytometry, had occurred in the patients selected for sequencing. Template material for TCR beta VDJ and CDR3 profiling consisted of genomic DNA. TCRdb re-called the reads through MiXCR, storing one row per CDR3 protein. The profile shows over 250,000 distinct CDR3 sequences, 56% of them singletons. There are 14 residues in the CDR3. Germline V gives CDR1 SGHTA, CDR2 FQGNSA. Trimming at V came to 1 base and at J to 7 bases, leaving 4 bases not matched to a gene.

The sequenced material came from sorted CD4+, CD8+, or CD8+CD57+ T cells (not recorded which) from PBMCs. This receptor was obtained from a human donor with aplastic anemia. The rearrangement uses TRBV7-2 and TRBJ1-2, with 9 positions matching TRBD1. CDR3 sequence: CASSLGTGDSGYTF. CDR3 DNA: TGTGCCAGCAGCTTAGGGACAGGGGATAGTGGCTACACCTTC.